This T cell receptor beta chain stems from a study of read filtering for tumor transcriptome and immune sequencing. Background on the study: RNA-seq yielded only about 80 to 1,400 TCR reads, IR-seq about 4.05 to 11 million.

J was trimmed by 3 bases and V by 3 bases; bases with no gene match: 11. CDR1 and CDR2 (germline): DFQATT, SNEGSKA (reference sequence). The CDR3 runs to 15 residues. Bone marrow was sampled from every patient at the time of active disease. Study-wide results and limits: IR-seq captured clonotypes deeper and more reliably than RNA-seq.

This clonotype was counted ten times or more. Its antigen is still unknown. Molecular barcoded adaptors covering alpha/delta and beta/gamma chains were used on approximately 400 ng RNA. In TCRdb, the reads were re-called with MiXCR into one record per CDR3 protein. Of about 50,000 distinct CDR3 sequences in the sample, roughly 19% are singletons; the top ten hold 15%. This receptor was taken from a donor at least 40 years old with multiple myeloma. Specimen: a population of CD138-negative cells sorted from bone marrow. The V and J genes are TRBV20-1 and TRBJ2-7; the match to TRBD2 covers 7 bases. CDR3 nucleotides: TGCAGTGCTAGTCCCGAGCGGGACGTCGACTACGAGCAGTACTTC. Protein product: CSASPERDVDYEQYF.